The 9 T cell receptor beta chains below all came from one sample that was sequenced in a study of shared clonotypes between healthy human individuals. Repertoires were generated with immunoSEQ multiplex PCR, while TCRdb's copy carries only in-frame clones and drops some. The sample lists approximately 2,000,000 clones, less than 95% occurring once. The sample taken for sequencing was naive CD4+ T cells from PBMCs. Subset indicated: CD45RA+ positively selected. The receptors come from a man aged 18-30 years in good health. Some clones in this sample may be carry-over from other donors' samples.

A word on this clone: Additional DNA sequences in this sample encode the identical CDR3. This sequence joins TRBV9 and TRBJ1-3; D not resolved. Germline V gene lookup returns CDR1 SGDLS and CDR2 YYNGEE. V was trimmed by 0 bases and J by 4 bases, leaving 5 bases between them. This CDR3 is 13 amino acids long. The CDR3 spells CASSVGSGNTIYF. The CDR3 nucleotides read TGTGCCAGCAGCGTAGGATCCGGAAACACCATATATTTT. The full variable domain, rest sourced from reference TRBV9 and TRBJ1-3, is DSGVTQTPKHLITATGQRVTLRCSPRSGDLSVYWYQQSLDQGLQFLIQYYNGEERAKGNILERFSAQQFPDLHSELNLSSLELGDSALYFCASSVGSGNTIYFGEGSWLTVV.

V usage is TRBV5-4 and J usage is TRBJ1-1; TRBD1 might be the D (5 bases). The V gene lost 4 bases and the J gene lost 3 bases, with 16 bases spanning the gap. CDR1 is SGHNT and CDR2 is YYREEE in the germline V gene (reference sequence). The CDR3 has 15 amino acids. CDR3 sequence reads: CASSNKKGPYTEAFF. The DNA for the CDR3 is TGTGCCAGCAGCAATAAGAAGGGACCTTACACTGAAGCTTTCTTT.

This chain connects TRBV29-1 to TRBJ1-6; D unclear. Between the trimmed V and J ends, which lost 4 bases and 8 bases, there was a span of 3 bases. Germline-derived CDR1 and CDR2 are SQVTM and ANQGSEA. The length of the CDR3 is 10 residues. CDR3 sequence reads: CSVVYSPLHF. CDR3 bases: TGCAGCGTTGTCTATTCACCCCTCCACTTT.

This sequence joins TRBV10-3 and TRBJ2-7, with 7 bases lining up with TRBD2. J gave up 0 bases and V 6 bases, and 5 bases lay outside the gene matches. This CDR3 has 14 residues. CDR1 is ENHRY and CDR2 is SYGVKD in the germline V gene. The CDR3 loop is CAIRSGKSSYEQYF. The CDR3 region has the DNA TGTGCCATCAGAAGCGGGAAGAGCTCCTACGAGCAGTACTTC.

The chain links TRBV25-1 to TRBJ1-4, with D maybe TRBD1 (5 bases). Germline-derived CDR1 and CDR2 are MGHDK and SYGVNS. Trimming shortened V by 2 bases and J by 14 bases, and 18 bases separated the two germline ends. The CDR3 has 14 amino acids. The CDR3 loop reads CASSELGAEPCLFF. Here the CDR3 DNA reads TGTGCCAGCAGTGAACTTGGGGCTGAACCCTGCCTGTTTTTT. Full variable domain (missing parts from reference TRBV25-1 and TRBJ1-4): EADIYQTPRYLVIGTGKKITLECSQTMGHDKMYWYQQDPGMELHLIHYSYGVNSTEKGDLSSESTVSRIRTEHFPLTLESARPSHTSQYLCASSELGAEPCLFFGSGTQLSVL.

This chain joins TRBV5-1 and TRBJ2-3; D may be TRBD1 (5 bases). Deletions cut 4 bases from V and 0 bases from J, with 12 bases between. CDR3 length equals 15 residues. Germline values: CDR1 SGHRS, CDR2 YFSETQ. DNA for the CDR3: TGCGCCAGCAGCAGTAGGGGCCTAAGCACAGATACGCAGTATTTT. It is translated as CASSSRGLSTDTQYF.

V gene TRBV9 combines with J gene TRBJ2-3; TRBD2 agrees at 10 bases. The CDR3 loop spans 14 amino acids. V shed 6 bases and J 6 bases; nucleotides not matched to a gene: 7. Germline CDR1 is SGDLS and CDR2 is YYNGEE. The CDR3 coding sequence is TGTGCCAGCACGAGCGGGAGGGCCTCGGATACGCAGTATTTT. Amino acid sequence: CASTSGRASDTQYF.

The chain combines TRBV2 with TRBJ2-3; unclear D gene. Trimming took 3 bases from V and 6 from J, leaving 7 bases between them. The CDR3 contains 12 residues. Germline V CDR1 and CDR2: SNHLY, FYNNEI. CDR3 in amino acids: CASSEYEDTQYF. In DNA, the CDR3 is TGTGCCAGCAGTGAGTACGAGGATACGCAGTATTTT.

CDR3 sequence (DNA): TGCGCCAGCACGACAGGGGCCACAACTAATGAAAAACTGTTTTTT. This encodes CASTTGATTNEKLFF. The chain joins TRBV5-1 to TRBJ1-4; 8 positions match TRBD1. Germline V lookup: CDR1 SGHRS, CDR2 YFSETQ. CDR3 length equals 15 residues. The V gene end was trimmed by 6 bases and the J gene end by 0 bases; junction bases not matched to a gene: 4.